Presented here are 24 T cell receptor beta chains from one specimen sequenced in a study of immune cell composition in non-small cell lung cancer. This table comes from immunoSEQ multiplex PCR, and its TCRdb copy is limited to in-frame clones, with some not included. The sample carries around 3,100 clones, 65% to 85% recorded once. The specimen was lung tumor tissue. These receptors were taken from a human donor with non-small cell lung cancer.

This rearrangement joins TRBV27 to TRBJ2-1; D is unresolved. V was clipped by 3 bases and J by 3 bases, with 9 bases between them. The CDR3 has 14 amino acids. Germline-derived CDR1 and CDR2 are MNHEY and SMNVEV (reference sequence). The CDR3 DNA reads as TGTGCCAGCAGTTTTGGGCTCAACTACAATGAGCAGTTCTTC. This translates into CASSFGLNYNEQFF.

The CDR3 sequence: CASSRLAGYSYEQYF. Written as DNA, the CDR3 is TGTGCCAGCAGCCGACTAGCGGGTTACTCCTACGAGCAGTACTTC. The V call is TRBV11-1, the J call TRBJ2-7; TRBD2 matches at 10 bases. There are 15 residues in the CDR3. Per germline, CDR1 SGHAT and CDR2 FQDESV (reference sequence). The junction had 4 bases not matched to a gene; V was cut back by 5 bases and J by 0 bases.

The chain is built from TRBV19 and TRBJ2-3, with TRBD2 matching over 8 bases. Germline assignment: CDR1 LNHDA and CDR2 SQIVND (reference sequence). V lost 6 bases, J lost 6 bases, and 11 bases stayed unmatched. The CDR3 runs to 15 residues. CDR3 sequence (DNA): TGTGCCAGTAGCGCTCCTGCGGGAGGTTGGGATACGCAGTATTTT. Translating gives CASSAPAGGWDTQYF.

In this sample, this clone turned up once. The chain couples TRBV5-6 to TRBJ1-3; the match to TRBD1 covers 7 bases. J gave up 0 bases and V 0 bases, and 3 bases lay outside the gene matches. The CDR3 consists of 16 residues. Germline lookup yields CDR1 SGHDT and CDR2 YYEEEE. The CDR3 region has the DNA TGTGCCAGCAGCTTGGGACAGGGCTTCTCTGGAAACACCATATATTTT. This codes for CASSLGQGFSGNTIYF.

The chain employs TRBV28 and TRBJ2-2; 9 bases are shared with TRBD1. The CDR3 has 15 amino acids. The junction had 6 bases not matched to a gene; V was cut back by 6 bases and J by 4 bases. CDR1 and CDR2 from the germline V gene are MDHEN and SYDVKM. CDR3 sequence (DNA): TGTGCCAGCAGCTCGGGACAGGGTAGCACCGGGGAGCTGTTTTTT. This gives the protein CASSSGQGSTGELFF. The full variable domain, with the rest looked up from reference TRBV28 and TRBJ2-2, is DVKVTQSSRYLVKRTGEKVFLECVQDMDHENMFWYRQDPGLGLRLIYFSYDVKMKEKGDIPEGYSVSREKKERFSLILESASTNQTSMYLCASSSGQGSTGELFFGEGSRLTVL.

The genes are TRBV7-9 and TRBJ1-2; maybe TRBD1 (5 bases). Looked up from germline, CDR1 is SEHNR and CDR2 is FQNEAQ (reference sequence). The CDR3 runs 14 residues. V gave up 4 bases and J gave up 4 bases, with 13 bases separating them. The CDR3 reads CASSSPTDRYGYTF. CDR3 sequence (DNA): TGTGCCAGCAGCTCCCCGACAGACCGCTATGGCTACACCTTC.

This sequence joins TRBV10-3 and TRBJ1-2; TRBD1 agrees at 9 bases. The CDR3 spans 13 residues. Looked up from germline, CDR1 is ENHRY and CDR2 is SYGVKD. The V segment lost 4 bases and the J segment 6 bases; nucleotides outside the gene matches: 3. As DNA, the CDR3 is TGTGCCATCAGTGGTAGACAGGGGGATGGCTACACCTTC. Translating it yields CAISGRQGDGYTF.

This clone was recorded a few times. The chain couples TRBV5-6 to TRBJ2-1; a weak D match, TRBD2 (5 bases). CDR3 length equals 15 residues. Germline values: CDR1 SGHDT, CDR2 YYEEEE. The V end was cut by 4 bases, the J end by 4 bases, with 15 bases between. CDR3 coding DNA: TGTGCCAGCAGCAGGACTCCGGTGGCGTACAATGAGCAGTTCTTC. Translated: CASSRTPVAYNEQFF.

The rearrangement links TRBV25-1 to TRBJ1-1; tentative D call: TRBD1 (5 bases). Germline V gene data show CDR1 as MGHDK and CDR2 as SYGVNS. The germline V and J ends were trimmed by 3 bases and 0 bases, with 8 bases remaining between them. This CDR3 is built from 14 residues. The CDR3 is CASSDQGVNTEAFF. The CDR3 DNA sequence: TGTGCCAGCAGTGATCAAGGGGTGAACACTGAAGCTTTCTTT.

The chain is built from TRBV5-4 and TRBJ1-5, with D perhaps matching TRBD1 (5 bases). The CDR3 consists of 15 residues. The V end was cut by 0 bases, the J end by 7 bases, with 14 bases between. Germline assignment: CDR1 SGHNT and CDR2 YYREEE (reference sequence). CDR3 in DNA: TGTGCCAGCAGCTTGGCGGGGGGTCGAGACCAGCCCCAGCATTTT. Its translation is CASSLAGGRDQPQHF.

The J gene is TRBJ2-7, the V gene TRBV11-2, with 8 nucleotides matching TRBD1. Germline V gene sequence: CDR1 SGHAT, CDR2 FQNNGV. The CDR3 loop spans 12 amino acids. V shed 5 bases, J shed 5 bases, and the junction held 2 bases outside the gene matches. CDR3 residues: CASSGTGDEQYF. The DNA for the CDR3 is TGTGCCAGCAGCGGGACAGGCGACGAGCAGTACTTC.

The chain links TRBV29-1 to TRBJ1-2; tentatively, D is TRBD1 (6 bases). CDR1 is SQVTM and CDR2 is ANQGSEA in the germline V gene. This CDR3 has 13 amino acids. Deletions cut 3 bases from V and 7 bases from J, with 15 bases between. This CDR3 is CSVDLTGLTGYTF. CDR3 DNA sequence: TGCAGCGTTGATCTAACAGGGTTAACTGGCTACACCTTC.

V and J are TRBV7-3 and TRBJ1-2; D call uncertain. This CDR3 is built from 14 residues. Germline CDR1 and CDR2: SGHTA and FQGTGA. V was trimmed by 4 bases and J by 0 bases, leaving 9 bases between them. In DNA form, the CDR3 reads TGTGCCAGCAGCTCGTCAATAGCTAACTATGGCTACACCTTC. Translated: CASSSSIANYGYTF.

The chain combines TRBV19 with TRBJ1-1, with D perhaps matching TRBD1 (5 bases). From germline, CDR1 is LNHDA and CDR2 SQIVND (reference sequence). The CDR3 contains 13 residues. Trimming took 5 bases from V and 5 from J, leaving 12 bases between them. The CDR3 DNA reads TGTGCCAGTAGTGGGCTGGGGGGTACTGAAGCTTTCTTT. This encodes CASSGLGGTEAFF.

The CDR3 region is CASSQQDTDTQYF. The CDR3 nucleotides are TGTGCCAGCAGCCAACAAGACACAGATACGCAGTATTTT. The chain carries TRBV11-3 and TRBJ2-3, with D unresolved. The CDR3 contains 13 residues. The germline gives CDR1 SGHNT, CDR2 YENEEA. V lost 5 bases to trimming and J lost 2 bases, with 8 bases between them.

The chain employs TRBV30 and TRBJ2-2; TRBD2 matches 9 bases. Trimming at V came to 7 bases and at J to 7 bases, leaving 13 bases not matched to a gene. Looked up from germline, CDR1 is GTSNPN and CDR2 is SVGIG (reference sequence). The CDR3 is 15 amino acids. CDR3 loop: CASPVVAGAGGELFF. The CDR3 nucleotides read TGTGCCTCCCCGGTGGTAGCGGGAGCTGGCGGGGAGCTGTTTTTT. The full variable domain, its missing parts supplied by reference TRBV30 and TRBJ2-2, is SQTIHQWPATLVQPVGSPLSLECTVEGTSNPNLYWYRQAAGRGLQLLFYSVGIGQISSEVPQNLSASRPQDRQFILSSKKLLLSDSGFYLCASPVVAGAGGELFFGEGSRLTVL.

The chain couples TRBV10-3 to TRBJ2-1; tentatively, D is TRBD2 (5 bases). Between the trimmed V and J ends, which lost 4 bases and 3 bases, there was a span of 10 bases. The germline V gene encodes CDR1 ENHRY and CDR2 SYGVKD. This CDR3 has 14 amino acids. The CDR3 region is CAISVTSVYNEQFF. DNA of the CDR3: TGTGCCATCAGTGTAACTAGTGTCTACAATGAGCAGTTCTTC.

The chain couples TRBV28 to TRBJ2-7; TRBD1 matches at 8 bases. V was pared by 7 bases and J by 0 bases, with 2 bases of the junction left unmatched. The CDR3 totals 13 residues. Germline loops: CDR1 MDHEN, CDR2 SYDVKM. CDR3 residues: CASTQGDSYEQYF. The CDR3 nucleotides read TGTGCCAGCACACAGGGGGACTCCTACGAGCAGTACTTC. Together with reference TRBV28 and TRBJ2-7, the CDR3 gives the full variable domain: DVKVTQSSRYLVKRTGEKVFLECVQDMDHENMFWYRQDPGLGLRLIYFSYDVKMKEKGDIPEGYSVSREKKERFSLILESASTNQTSMYLCASTQGDSYEQYFGPGTRLTVT.

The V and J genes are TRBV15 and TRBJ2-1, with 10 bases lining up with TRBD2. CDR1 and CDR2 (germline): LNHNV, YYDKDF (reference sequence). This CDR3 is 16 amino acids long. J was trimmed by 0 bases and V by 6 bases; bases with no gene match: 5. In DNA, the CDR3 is TGTGCCACCAGAGCGGGACTAGCGCCCTCCTACAATGAGCAGTTCTTC. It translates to CATRAGLAPSYNEQFF.

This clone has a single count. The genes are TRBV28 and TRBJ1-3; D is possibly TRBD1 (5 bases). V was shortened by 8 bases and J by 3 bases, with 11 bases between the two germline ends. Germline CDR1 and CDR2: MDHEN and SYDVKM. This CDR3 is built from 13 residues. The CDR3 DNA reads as TGTGCCAGCTGGAGGGGTCTTGGAAACACCATATATTTT. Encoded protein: CASWRGLGNTIYF.

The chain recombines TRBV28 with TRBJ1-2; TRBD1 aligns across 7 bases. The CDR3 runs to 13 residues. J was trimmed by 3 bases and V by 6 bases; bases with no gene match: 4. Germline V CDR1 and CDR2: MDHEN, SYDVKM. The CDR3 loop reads CASRPTGDYGYTF. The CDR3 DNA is TGTGCCAGCAGGCCTACAGGGGACTATGGCTACACCTTC.

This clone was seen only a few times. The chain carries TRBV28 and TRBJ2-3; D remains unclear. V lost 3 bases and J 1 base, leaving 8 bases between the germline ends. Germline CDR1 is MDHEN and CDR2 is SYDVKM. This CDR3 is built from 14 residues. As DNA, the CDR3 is TGTGCCAGCAGTTTCGTGGCAGGCACAGATACGCAGTATTTT. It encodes CASSFVAGTDTQYF.

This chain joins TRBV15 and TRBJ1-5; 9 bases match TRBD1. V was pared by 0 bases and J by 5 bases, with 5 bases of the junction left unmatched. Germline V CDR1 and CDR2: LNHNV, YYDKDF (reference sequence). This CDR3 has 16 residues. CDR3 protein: CATSRDVRTGDQPQHF. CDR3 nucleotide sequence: TGTGCCACCAGCAGAGATGTCAGGACAGGGGATCAGCCCCAGCATTTT. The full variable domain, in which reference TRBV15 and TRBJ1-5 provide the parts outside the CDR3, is DAMVIQNPRYQVTQFGKPVTLSCSQTLNHNVMYWYQQKSSQAPKLLFHYYDKDFNNEADTPDNFQSRRPNTSFCFLDIRSPGLGDTAMYLCATSRDVRTGDQPQHFGDGTRLSIL.

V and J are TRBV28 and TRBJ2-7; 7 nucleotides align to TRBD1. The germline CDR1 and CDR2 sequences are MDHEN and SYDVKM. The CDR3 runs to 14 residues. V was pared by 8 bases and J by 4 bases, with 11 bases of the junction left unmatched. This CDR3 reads CASSRGGTVYEQYF. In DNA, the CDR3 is TGTGCCAGCTCCCGAGGTGGGACAGTTTACGAGCAGTACTTC.